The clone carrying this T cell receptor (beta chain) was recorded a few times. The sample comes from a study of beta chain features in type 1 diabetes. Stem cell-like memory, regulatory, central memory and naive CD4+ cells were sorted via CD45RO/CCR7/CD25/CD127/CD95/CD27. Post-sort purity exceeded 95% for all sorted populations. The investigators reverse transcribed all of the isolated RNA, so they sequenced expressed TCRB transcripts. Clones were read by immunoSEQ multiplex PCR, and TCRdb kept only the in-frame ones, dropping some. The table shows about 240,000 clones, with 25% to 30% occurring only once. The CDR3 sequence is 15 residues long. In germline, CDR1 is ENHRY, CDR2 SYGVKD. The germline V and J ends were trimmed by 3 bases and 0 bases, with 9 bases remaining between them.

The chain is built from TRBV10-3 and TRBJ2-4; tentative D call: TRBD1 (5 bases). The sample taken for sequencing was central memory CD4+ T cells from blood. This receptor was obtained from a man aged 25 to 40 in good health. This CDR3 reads CAISDPDKAKNIQYF. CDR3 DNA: TGTGCCATCAGTGACCCGGACAAAGCCAAAAACATTCAGTACTTC.